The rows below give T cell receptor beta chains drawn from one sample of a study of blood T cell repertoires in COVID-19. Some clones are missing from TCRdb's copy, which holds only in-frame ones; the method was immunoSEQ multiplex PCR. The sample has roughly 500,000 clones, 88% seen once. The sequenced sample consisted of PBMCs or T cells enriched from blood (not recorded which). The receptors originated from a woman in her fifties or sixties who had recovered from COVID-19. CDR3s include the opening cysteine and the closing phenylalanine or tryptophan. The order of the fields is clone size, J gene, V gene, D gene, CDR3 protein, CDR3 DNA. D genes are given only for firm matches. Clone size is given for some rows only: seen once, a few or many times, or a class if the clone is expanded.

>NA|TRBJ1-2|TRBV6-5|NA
CASSLGVSDYGYTF
TGTGCCAGCAGCTTAGGGGTTTCGGACTATGGCTACACCTTC
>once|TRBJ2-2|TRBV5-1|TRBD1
CASSPKQGGGTGELFF
TGCGCCAGCAGCCCTAAACAGGGGGGAGGCACCGGGGAGCTGTTTTTT
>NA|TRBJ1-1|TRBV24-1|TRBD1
CATSDSRTGRHTEAFF
TGTGCCACCAGTGATTCCCGGACAGGGCGGCATACTGAAGCTTTCTTT
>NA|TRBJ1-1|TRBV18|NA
CASSPRRDTEAFF
TGTGCCAGCTCACCACGCCGGGACACTGAAGCTTTCTTT
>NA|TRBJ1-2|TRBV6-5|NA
CASSSSGLENYGYTF
TGTGCCAGCAGTTCGTCAGGTCTCGAAAATTATGGCTACACCTTC
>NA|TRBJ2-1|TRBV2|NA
CASKRGYEQFF
TGTGCCAGCAAAAGAGGGTATGAGCAGTTCTTC
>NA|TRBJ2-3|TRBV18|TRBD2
CASSPLAGGRTDTQYF
TGTGCCAGCTCACCCCTAGCGGGGGGCCGCACAGATACGCAGTATTTT
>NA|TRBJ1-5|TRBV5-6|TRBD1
CASSLGQGEGYRSNQPQHF
TGTGCCAGCAGCCTCGGACAGGGAGAGGGATATCGGAGCAATCAGCCCCAGCATTTT
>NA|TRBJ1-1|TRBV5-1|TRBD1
CASSWGTGLAFF
TGCGCCAGCAGCTGGGGGACAGGGTTAGCTTTCTTT
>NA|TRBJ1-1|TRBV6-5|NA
CASSYSPQVAEAFF
TGTGCCAGCAGTTACTCGCCGCAGGTCGCTGAAGCTTTCTTT
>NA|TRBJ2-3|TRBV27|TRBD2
CASSSFMLRGSTDTQYF
TGTGCCAGCAGCTCCTTCATGCTGCGGGGGAGCACAGATACGCAGTATTTT
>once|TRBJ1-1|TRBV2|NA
CASIGGRGDTEAFF
TGTGCCAGCATAGGAGGCAGGGGAGACACTGAAGCTTTCTTT
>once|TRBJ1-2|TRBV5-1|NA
CASSLGGGYTF
TGCGCCAGCAGCTTGGGCGGAGGCTACACCTTC
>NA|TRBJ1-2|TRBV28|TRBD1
CASSLAGTGGLNYGYTF
TGTGCCAGCAGTTTAGCGGGGACAGGGGGCTTGAACTATGGCTACACCTTC
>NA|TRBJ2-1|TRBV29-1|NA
CSVTVTGLDNEQFF
TGCAGCGTCACCGTGACTGGGTTAGACAATGAGCAGTTCTTC
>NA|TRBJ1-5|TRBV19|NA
CASSLNDRMGGPQHF
TGTGCCAGTAGTCTCAACGACAGGATGGGTGGGCCCCAGCATTTT
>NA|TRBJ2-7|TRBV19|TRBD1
CASSIRGGWDEQYF
TGTGCCAGTAGTATACGAGGGGGCTGGGACGAGCAGTACTTC
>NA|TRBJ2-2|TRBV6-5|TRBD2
CASSYVYGLGTGELFF
TGTGCCAGCAGTTACGTGTATGGACTAGGCACCGGGGAGCTGTTTTTT
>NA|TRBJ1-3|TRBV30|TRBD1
CAWAQGGGNTIYF
TGTGCCTGGGCACAGGGGGGAGGAAACACCATATATTTT
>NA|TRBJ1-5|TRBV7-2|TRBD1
CASSTQGSNQPQHF
TGTGCCAGCAGCACACAGGGGAGCAATCAGCCCCAGCATTTT
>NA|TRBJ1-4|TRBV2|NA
CASRTGLIDEKLFF
TGTGCCAGCAGGACGGGACTGATAGATGAAAAACTGTTTTTT
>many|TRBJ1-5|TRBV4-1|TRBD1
CASSQQGVRQPQHF
TGCGCCAGCAGCCAACAGGGGGTGAGGCAGCCCCAGCATTTT
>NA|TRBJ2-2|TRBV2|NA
CASSSNEGTGELFF
TGTGCCAGCAGCTCAAACGAGGGCACCGGGGAGCTGTTTTTT
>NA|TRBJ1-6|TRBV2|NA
CASSERTNNSPLHF
TGTGCCAGCAGTGAAAGGACAAATAATTCACCCCTCCACTTT
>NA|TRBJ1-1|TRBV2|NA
CASTLWGVDAFF
TGTGCCAGCACCCTGTGGGGAGTGGATGCTTTCTTT
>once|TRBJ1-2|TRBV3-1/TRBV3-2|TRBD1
CASSKRQGGGYTF
TGTGCCAGCAGCAAACGACAGGGAGGTGGCTACACCTTC
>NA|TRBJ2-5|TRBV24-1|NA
CATSDLGRRGETQYF
TGTGCCACCAGTGATTTGGGCCGAAGGGGAGAGACCCAGTACTTC
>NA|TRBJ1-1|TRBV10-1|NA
CASSTRVGTEAFF
TGCGCCAGCAGTACCAGGGTAGGCACTGAAGCTTTCTTT
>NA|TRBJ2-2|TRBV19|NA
CASSRPRGQTNTGELFF
TGTGCCAGTAGCCGACCCCGTGGACAGACGAACACCGGGGAGCTGTTTTTT
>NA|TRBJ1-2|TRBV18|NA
CASSPLAGALNYGYTF
TGTGCCAGCTCACCCCTGGCGGGGGCATTAAACTATGGCTACACCTTC
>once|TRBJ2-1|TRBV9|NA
CASSGGTTGPHEQFF
TGTGCCAGCAGCGGGGGGACAACAGGACCACACGAGCAGTTCTTC
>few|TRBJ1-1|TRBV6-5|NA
CASIERGNTEAFF
TGTGCCAGCATCGAAAGGGGGAACACTGAAGCTTTCTTT
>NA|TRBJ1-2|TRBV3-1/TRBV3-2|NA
CASSQGRGAGRYGYTF
TGTGCCAGCAGCCAAGGCCGGGGGGCAGGACGGTATGGCTACACCTTC
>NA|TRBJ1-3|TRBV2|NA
CASMRGGAGNTIYF
TGTGCCAGCATGCGCGGGGGCGCTGGAAACACCATATATTTT
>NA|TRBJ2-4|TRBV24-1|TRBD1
CATSDSTGLKNIQYF
TGTGCCACCAGTGATTCGACAGGGTTGAAAAACATTCAGTACTTC
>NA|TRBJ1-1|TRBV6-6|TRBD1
CASSYGLTGVTEAFF
TGTGCCAGCAGTTACGGACTTACAGGGGTCACTGAAGCTTTCTTT
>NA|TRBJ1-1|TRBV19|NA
CASSISMNTEAFF
TGTGCCAGTAGTATATCCATGAACACTGAAGCTTTCTTT
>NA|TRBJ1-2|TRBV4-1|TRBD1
CASSPRTGNPYGYTF
TGCGCCAGCAGCCCCCGGACAGGGAACCCCTATGGCTACACCTTC
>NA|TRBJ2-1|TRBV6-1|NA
CASSEALRAASNEQFF
TGTGCCAGCAGTGAAGCCTTGAGAGCGGCTTCCAATGAGCAGTTCTTC
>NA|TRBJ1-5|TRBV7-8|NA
CASSQGLASNQPQHF
TGTGCCAGCAGCCAGGGGCTGGCGAGCAATCAGCCCCAGCATTTT
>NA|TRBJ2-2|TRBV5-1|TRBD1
CASSIDRAGELFF
TGCGCCAGCAGCATTGACAGGGCCGGGGAGCTGTTTTTT
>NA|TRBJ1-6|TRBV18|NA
CASSPRQDKRPLHF
TGTGCCAGCTCACCACGGCAGGACAAAAGACCCCTCCACTTT
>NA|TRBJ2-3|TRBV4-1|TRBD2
CASSQDKGLAGTDTQYF
TGCGCCAGCAGCCAAGATAAGGGACTAGCGGGCACAGATACGCAGTATTTT
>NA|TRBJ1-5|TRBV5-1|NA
CASSLSGEDQPQHF
TGCGCCAGCAGCTTGTCGGGGGAAGATCAGCCCCAGCATTTT
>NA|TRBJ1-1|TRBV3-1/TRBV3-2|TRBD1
CAIGQGHTEAFF
TGTGCCATCGGACAGGGGCACACTGAAGCTTTCTTT
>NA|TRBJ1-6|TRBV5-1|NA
CASSYSTEGSPLHF
TGCGCCAGCAGCTATTCAACAGAGGGTTCACCCCTCCACTTT
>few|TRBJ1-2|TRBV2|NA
CASSDTGSPNYGYTF
TGTGCCAGCAGTGATACAGGGTCACCTAACTATGGCTACACCTTC
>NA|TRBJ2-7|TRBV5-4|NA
CASSLESYEQYF
TGTGCCAGCAGCTTGGAGAGCTACGAGCAGTACTTC